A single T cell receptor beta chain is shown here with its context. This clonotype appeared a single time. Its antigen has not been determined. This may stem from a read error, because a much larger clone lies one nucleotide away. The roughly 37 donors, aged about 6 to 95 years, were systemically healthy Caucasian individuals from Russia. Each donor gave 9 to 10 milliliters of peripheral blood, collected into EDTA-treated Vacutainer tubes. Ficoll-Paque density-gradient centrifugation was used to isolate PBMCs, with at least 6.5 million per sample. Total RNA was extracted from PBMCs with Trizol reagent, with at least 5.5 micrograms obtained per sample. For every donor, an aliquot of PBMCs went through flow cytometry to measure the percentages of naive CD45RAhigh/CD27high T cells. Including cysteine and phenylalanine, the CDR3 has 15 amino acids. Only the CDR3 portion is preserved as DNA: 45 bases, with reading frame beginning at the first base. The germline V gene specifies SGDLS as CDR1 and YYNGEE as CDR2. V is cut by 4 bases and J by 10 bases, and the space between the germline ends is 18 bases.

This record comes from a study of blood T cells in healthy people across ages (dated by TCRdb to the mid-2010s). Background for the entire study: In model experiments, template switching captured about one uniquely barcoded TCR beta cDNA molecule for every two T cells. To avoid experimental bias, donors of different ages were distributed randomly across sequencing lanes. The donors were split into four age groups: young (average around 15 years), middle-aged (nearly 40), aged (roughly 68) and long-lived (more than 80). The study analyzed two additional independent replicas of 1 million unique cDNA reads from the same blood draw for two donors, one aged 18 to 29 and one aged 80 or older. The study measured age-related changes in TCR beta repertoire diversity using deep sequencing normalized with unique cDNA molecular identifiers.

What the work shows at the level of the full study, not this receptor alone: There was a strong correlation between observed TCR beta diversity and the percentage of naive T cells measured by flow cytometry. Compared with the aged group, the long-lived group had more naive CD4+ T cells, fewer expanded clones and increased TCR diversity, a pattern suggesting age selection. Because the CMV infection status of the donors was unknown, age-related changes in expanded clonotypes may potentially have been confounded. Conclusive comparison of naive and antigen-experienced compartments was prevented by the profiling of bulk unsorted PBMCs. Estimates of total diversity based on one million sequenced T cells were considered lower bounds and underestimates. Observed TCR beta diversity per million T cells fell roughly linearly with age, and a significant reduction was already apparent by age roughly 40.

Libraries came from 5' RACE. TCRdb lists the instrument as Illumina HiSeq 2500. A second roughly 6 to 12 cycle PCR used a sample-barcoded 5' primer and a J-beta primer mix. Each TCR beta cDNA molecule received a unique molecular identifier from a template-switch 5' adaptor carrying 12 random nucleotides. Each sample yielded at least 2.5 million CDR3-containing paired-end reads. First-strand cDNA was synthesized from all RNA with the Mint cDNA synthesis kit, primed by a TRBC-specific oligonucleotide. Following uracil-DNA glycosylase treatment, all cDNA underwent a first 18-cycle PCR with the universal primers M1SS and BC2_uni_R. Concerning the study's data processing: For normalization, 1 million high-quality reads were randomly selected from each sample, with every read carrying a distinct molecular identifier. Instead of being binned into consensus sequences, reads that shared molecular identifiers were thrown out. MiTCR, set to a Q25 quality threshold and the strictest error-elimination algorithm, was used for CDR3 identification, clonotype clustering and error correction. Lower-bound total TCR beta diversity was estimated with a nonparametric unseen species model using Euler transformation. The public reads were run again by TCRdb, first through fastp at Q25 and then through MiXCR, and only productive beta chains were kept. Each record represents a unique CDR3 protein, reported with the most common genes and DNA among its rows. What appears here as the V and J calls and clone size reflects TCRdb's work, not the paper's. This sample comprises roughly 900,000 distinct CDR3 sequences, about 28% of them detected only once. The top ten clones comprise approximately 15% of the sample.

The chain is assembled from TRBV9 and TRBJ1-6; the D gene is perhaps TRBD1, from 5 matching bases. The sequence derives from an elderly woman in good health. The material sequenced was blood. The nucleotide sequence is TGTGCCAGCAGCCCAGACGGGACTCCGGCGTCACCCCTCCACTTT. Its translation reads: CASSPDGTPASPLHF.